This TCR beta chain was identified in a study of control samples from healthy donors and cancer patients. Libraries were prepared by immunoSEQ multiplex PCR; TCRdb keeps only in-frame clonotypes and omits some of them. The sample shows about 110,000 clones, around nine tenths of them seen only once. CDR1 and CDR2 (germline): LNHDA, SQIVND (reference sequence). V lost 0 bases and J lost 6; bases outside the gene matches: 8. This CDR3 is built from 15 residues. This clone is large in the sample. Sequenced: PBMCs. The clonotype was recovered from a woman aged 60-70 years with lung cancer. The V and J genes are TRBV19 and TRBJ2-7; TRBD2 matches at 7 bases. CDR3 coding DNA: TGTGCCAGTAGTATAGACGGGAGCGGGGAGTCCGAGCAGTACTTC. Residues: CASSIDGSGESEQYF.